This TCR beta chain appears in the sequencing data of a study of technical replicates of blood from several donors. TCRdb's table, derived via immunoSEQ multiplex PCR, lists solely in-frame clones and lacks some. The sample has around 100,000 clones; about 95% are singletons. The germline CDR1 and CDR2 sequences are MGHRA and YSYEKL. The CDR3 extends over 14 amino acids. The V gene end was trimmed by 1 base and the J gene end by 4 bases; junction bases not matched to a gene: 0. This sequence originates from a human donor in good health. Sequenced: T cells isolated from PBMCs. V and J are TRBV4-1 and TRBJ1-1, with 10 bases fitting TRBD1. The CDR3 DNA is TGCGCCAGCAGCCAAGGGGACAGGGGCACTGAAGCTTTCTTT. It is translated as CASSQGDRGTEAFF.